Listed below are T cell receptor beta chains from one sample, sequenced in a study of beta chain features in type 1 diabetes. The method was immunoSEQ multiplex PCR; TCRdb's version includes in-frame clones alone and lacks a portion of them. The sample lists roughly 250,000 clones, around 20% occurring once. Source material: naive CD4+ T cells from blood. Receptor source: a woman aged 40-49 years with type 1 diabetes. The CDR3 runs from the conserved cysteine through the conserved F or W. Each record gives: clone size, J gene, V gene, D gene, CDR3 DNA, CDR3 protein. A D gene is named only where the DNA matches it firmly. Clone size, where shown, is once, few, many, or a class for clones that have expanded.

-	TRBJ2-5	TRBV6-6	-	TGTGCCAGCAGTCCCCGGGGTAGCGGCTCTGCGGAGACCCAGTACTTC	CASSPRGSGSAETQYF
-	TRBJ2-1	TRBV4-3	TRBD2	TGCGCCAGCAGCCAAGAGGCCGGGACTAGCGGATACAATGAGCAGTTCTTC	CASSQEAGTSGYNEQFF
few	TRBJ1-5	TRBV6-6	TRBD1	TGTGCCAGCAGTTACCGGGACAGGGGCAATCAGCCCCAGCATTTT	CASSYRDRGNQPQHF
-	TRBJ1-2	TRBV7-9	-	TGTGCCAGCATCGGGGGGATTAGTGGCTACACCTTC	CASIGGISGYTF
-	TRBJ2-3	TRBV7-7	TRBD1	TGTGCTAGCAGCCTCGGGACAGGAAGCACAGATACGCAGTATTTT	CASSLGTGSTDTQYF
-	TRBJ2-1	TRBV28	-	TGTGCCAGCAGTTTACTGCCTAGTGGATATGAGCAGTTCTTC	CASSLLPSGYEQFF
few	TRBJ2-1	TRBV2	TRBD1	TGTGCCAGCAGTGTAGAAGGACAGGGAGGTAATGAGCAGTTCTTC	CASSVEGQGGNEQFF
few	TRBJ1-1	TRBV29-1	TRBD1	TGCAGCGTTTGGGACAGATCGAACACTGAAGCTTTCTTT	CSVWDRSNTEAFF
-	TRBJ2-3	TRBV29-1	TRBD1	TGCAGCGTTGGCCGGGACAGGGGAACAGATACGCAGTATTTT	CSVGRDRGTDTQYF
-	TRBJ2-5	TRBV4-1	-	TGCGCCAGCAGCCACCCCCCAAGACACCGACAAGAGACCCAGTACTTC	CASSHPPRHRQETQYF
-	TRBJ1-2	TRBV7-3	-	TGTGCCAGCAGCTTCGGCAGGGTCTATGGCTACACCTTC	CASSFGRVYGYTF
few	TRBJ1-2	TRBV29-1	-	TGCAGCGTTGCCGAGATCAACTATGGCTACACCTTC	CSVAEINYGYTF
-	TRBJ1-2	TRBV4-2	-	TGTGCCAGCAGCACACGGGACACCCTAGGGGGCTACACCTTC	CASSTRDTLGGYTF
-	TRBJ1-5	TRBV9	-	TGTGCCAGCAGCGTAGGGCAGGGTGGGTATCAGCCCCAGCATTTT	CASSVGQGGYQPQHF
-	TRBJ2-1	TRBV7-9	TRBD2	TGTGCCAGCAGCTCCCCCGGGACTACGAATGAGCAGTTCTTC	CASSSPGTTNEQFF
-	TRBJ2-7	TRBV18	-	TGTGCCAGCTCAGAAGGTTCTAGCTCCTACGAGCAGTACTTC	CASSEGSSSYEQYF
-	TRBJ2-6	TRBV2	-	TGTGCCAGCAGTTCTTCTGGGGCCAACGTCCTGACTTTC	CASSSSGANVLTF
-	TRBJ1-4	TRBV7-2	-	TGTGCCAGCAGCTCCAATCGTGCGGCTAATGAAAAACTGTTTTTT	CASSSNRAANEKLFF
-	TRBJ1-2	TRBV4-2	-	TGTGCCAGCAGCCAACGGACAGATAACTATGGCTACACCTTC	CASSQRTDNYGYTF
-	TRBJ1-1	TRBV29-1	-	TGCAGCGTTGTCTTAACAAGTCTGAACACTGAAGCTTTCTTT	CSVVLTSLNTEAFF
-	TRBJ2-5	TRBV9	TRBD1	TGTGCCAGCAGCGTAGCTCGGCAGGGGGCTGAGACCCAGTACTTC	CASSVARQGAETQYF
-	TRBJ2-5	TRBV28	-	TGTGCCAGCAGTCCCCCGGGACTTCTCCGGGAGACCCAGTACTTC	CASSPPGLLRETQYF
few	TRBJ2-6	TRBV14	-	TGTGCCAGCAGTCGCCTTCAGGGCCAAGTAAAAGGGGCCAACGTCCTGACTTTC	CASSRLQGQVKGANVLTF
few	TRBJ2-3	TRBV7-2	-	TGTGCCAGCAGCTGGGCAAGTCTTACAGATACGCAGTATTTT	CASSWASLTDTQYF
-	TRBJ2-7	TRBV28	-	TGTGCCAGCAGCTCGCTTCTAACAGGGACGGTCGAGCAGTACTTC	CASSSLLTGTVEQYF
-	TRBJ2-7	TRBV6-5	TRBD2	TGTGCCAGCAGTCCCGGGGGGGTGGGCTTCTACGAGCAGTACTTC	CASSPGGVGFYEQYF
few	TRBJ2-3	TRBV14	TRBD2	TGTGCCAGCAGCCACGGGGGACTAGCGGCCGATACGCAGTATTTT	CASSHGGLAADTQYF
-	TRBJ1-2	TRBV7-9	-	TGTGCCAGCAGTCCAGGACGGGAAAACTATGGCTACACCTTC	CASSPGRENYGYTF
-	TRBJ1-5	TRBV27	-	TGTGCCAGCCTCCCGGGGGTATCTAGCAATCAGCCCCAGCATTTT	CASLPGVSSNQPQHF
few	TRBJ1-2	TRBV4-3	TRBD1	TGCGCCAGCAGCCAAGAGGCCCTGACAGGGAGTACTAACTATGGCTACACCTTC	CASSQEALTGSTNYGYTF
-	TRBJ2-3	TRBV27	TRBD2	TGTGCCAGCAGCTTTAGCGGGAGGGCCAGAGATACGCAGTATTTT	CASSFSGRARDTQYF
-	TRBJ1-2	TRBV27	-	TGTGCCAGCAGATTAACAGGGTTTGGTGGCTACACCTTC	CASRLTGFGGYTF
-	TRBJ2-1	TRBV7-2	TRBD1	TGTGCCAGCAGCTCCCTGGGACAGGGATTCGAGCAGTTCTTC	CASSSLGQGFEQFF
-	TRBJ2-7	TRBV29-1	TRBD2	TGCAGCGTTGGGACTAGCGGGAGGGAGCAGTACTTC	CSVGTSGREQYF
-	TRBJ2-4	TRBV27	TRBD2	TGTGCCAGCAGTTTATCGGTTAGCGGGAGTTTAAACATTCAGTACTTC	CASSLSVSGSLNIQYF
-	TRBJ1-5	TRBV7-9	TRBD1	TGTGCCAGCAGCTTGACAGGGAAGGATCAGCCCCAGCATTTT	CASSLTGKDQPQHF
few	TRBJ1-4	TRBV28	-	TGTGCCAGCAGTTCAGGAACCGATGAAAAACTGTTTTTT	CASSSGTDEKLFF
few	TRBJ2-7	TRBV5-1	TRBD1	TGCGCCAGCAGCTTCCTTGGACAGGTGGGAGCATACGAGCAGTACTTC	CASSFLGQVGAYEQYF
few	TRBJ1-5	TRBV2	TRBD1	TGTGCCAGCAGTGAAGTTGGGACAGACAATCAGCCCCAGCATTTT	CASSEVGTDNQPQHF
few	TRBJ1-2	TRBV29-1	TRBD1	TGCAGCGTCGAGGGGACAGCGGGTGGCTACACCTTC	CSVEGTAGGYTF
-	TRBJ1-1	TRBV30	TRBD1	TGTGCCTGCCAAGTTTGGACAGGGGGCACTGAAGCTTTCTTT	CACQVWTGGTEAFF
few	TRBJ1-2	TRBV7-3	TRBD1	TGTGCCAGCAGCTTTTCCGGGACAGGGGCTGGCTACACCTTC	CASSFSGTGAGYTF